The 18 T cell receptor beta chains below all came from one sample that was sequenced in a study of blood T cells in healthy people across ages. Next came a second PCR, run for about 7 to 12 cycles, which used a sample-barcoded 5' primer along with a J-beta primer mix. TCRdb re-derived calls from the 5' RACE reads in MiXCR, one entry per CDR3 protein. The table lists under 950,000 distinct CDR3 sequences, 22% of them singletons. The sample was blood. These receptors all stem from a man aged 65 to 79 in good health.

This clonotype was found many times. The CDR3 DNA sequence: TGTGCCAGCAGTTTAGGGACTAGCGGGAGGTACAATGAGCAGTTCTTC. This codes for CASSLGTSGRYNEQFF. The chain has TRBV12-3 or TRBV12-4 and TRBJ2-1, with TRBD2 identical over 14 bases. V dropped 1 base and J dropped 4; count of bases not matched to a gene: 0. The CDR3 runs to 16 residues.

The chain has TRBV25-1 and TRBJ1-2, with TRBD1 matching over 7 bases. The length of the CDR3 is 14 residues. Germline CDR1 reads MGHDK; CDR2 reads SYGVNS. V gave up 7 bases and J gave up 8 bases; unmatched junction bases: 13. CDR3 in DNA: TGTGCCAGCACTCATCCGGGACAGATAAAGGGCTACACCTTC. Amino acids: CASTHPGQIKGYTF.

This clonotype was picked up many times. The gene calls are TRBV5-8 and TRBJ2-4; D is ambiguous. This CDR3 spans 15 amino acids. CDR1 and CDR2 (germline): SGHTS, YDEGEE. V shed 0 bases and J shed 2 bases, with 9 bases lying between them. CDR3: CASSLGWNPKNIQYF. DNA of the CDR3: TGTGCCAGCAGCTTGGGATGGAACCCCAAAAACATTCAGTACTTC.

This clonotype was detected a few times. The J gene is TRBJ2-1, the V gene TRBV10-3; D unclear. This CDR3 comprises 12 residues. CDR1 is ENHRY and CDR2 is SYGVKD in the germline V gene. V was cut by 8 bases and J by 5 bases, with 10 bases left in between. CDR3 DNA sequence: TGTGCCATCGGTGTCGGACACAATGAGCAGTTCTTC. Amino acid sequence: CAIGVGHNEQFF.

This clonotype has only a few counts. This chain connects TRBV11-2 to TRBJ2-1, with D unresolved. The CDR3 is 16 residues long. Germline V gene data show CDR1 as SGHAT and CDR2 as FQNNGV. The V gene lost 0 bases and the J gene lost 6 bases, with 15 bases spanning the gap. CDR3 bases: TGTGCCAGCAGCTTAGATTTCGGACCCTTTGGCAATGAGCAGTTCTTC. It specifies CASSLDFGPFGNEQFF.

This clonotype was counted once. V and J are TRBV20-1 and TRBJ2-7; perhaps TRBD2 as D (5 bases). CDR1 and CDR2 from the germline V gene are DFQATT and SNEGSKA (reference sequence). There are 13 residues in the CDR3. V gave up 3 bases and J gave up 1 base, with 10 bases separating them. The CDR3 nucleotides read TGCAGTGCTAGGGGGTGGGAGTCCTACGAGCAGTACTTC. Protein: CSARGWESYEQYF.

There are a few counts of this clonotype. The J gene is TRBJ2-5, the V gene TRBV7-2; 9 positions match TRBD1. The end of the DNA is better explained by TRBJ2-7, so the J call may be wrong. CDR3 length: 13 amino acids. Germline-derived CDR1 and CDR2 are SGHTA and FQGNSA. In DNA form, the CDR3 reads TGTGCCAGCAGCACTCGGACAGGGGACGAGCAGTACTTC. Protein: CASSTRTGDEQYF.

In this sample, this clonotype turned up a few times. The chain carries TRBV9 and TRBJ1-2; the D is unclear. CDR3 length equals 14 residues. Trimming pared 0 bases from V and 8 bases from J, leaving 14 bases between. Germline V lookup: CDR1 SGDLS, CDR2 YYNGEE. CDR3 residues: CASSVGSHSGGYTF. CDR3 DNA sequence: TGTGCCAGCAGCGTAGGGAGCCACAGTGGCGGCTACACCTTC.

The table lists this clonotype with a few counts. The CDR3 sequence: CASSLSRDESYEQYV. CDR3 DNA: TGTGCCAGCAGCTTAAGCCGGGACGAGTCCTACGAGCAGTACGTC. V gene TRBV11-1 combines with J gene TRBJ2-1; possibly TRBD1 or TRBD2 for D (5 bases each). The J call may be mistaken, given a closer DNA end match to TRBJ2-7. Germline lookup yields CDR1 SGHAT and CDR2 FQDESV (reference sequence). The CDR3 consists of 15 residues.

This clonotype was counted between two and nine times. The rearrangement uses TRBV5-1 and TRBJ2-1, with 8 bases identical to TRBD2. CDR1 SGHRS and CDR2 YFSETQ come from the germline V gene. The ends lost 0 bases at V and 7 bases at J; junction bases unmatched: 6. The CDR3 consists of 15 residues. As DNA, the CDR3 is TGCGCCAGCAGCTTGGAGGTAGCGGGGATTAATGAGCAGTTCTTC. Protein sequence: CASSLEVAGINEQFF.

The chain recombines TRBV20-1 with TRBJ2-5; D is perhaps TRBD1 or TRBD2 (5 bases each). This CDR3 is 13 amino acids long. The V gene lost 5 bases and the J gene lost 4 bases, with 14 bases spanning the gap. Germline CDR1 is DFQATT and CDR2 is SNEGSKA (reference sequence). The CDR3 protein is CSAGTGRGETQYF. CDR3 sequence (DNA): TGCAGTGCTGGGACCGGCAGAGGAGAGACCCAGTACTTC.

The CDR3 loop is CASSYGASGTYEQYF. The CDR3 nucleotides read TGTGCCAGCAGTTACGGTGCTAGCGGAACCTACGAGCAGTACTTC. The rearrangement joins TRBV6-2 or TRBV6-3 to TRBJ2-7; 7 nucleotides align to TRBD2. Germline V gene data show CDR1 as MNHEY and CDR2 as SVGEGT. This CDR3 region has 15 residues. V lost 2 bases to trimming and J lost 2 bases; unmatched junction nucleotides: 6.

This clonotype showed up just a few times. Because the CDR3 is missing its conserved closing phenylalanine or tryptophan, this is likely a read error. The chain recombines TRBV5-1 with TRBJ1-4; D gene unclear. Germline V gene data show CDR1 as SGHRS and CDR2 as YFSETQ. This CDR3 has 14 amino acids. V lost 4 bases, J lost 4 bases, and 11 bases lay in between. CDR3 in amino acids: CASSPGPDNEKLFS. In nucleotides, the CDR3 is TGCGCCAGCAGCCCTGGCCCAGATAATGAAAAACTGTTTTCT.

This clonotype was observed a handful of times. The genes are TRBV2 and TRBJ1-2; 7 bases are a match to TRBD1. The CDR3 covers 13 residues. Germline-derived CDR1 and CDR2 are SNHLY and FYNNEI. J gave up 6 bases and V 6 bases, and 7 bases lay outside the gene matches. CDR3 DNA sequence: TGTGCCAGCAGCGGAGACAGGGTAGATGGCTACACCTTC. It is translated as CASSGDRVDGYTF.

This clonotype was counted at least ten times. CDR3 nucleotide sequence: TGTGCCAGCAGCTTAGAGGGGGCTAGCTCCTACGAGCAGTACTTC. Protein: CASSLEGASSYEQYF. The chain links TRBV7-9 to TRBJ2-7, with 7 bases aligning to TRBD1. Trimming took 1 base from V and 0 from J; bases not matched to a gene: 3. CDR1 SEHNR and CDR2 FQNEAQ come from the germline V gene (reference sequence). The CDR3 is 15 residues long.

This clonotype has just a few counts. CDR3 sequence reads: CASSQVPEISEAFF. DNA for the CDR3: TGTGCCAGCAGCCAAGTGCCGGAGATCTCTGAAGCTTTCTTT. The J gene is TRBJ1-1, the V gene TRBV3-1, with D unresolved. Germline lookup yields CDR1 LGHDT and CDR2 YNNKEL (reference sequence). Trimming pared 1 base from V and 6 bases from J, leaving 12 bases between. The CDR3 extends over 14 amino acids.

The rearrangement uses TRBV7-9 and TRBJ1-5; no clear D gene. CDR1 is SEHNR and CDR2 is FQNEAQ in the germline V gene (reference sequence). CDR3 length: 12 residues. V dropped 6 bases and J dropped 5 bases, with 8 bases sitting between them. In nucleotides, the CDR3 is TGTGCCAGCAGTCTCCAGGATCAGCCCCAGCATTTT. It yields the protein CASSLQDQPQHF.

This rearrangement joins TRBV10-3 to TRBJ1-1; D perhaps matches TRBD1 (6 bases). The CDR3 is made up of 13 amino acids. Germline CDR1 is ENHRY and CDR2 is SYGVKD. Deletions cut 4 bases from V and 1 base from J, with 7 bases between. The DNA for the CDR3 is TGTGCCATCAGTGCCAGGGGGAACACTGAAGCTTTCTTT. Translating it yields CAISARGNTEAFF.